Below, one TCR beta chain is given with its context. The sample belongs to a study of blood T cell repertoires in COVID-19. Turning to the study itself: COVID-19 samples, acute and convalescent, were from the United States, Italy and Spain. PBMCs, B-cell-depleted T cells, or T cells provided the cDNA or gDNA that made up the material.

Original analysis: Researchers report that nucleated cell counts were estimated from reference gene primer amplification. Produced via immunoSEQ multiplex PCR; TCRdb's table is partial and in-frame only. The V and J calls and clone size are taken from that table; D and trimming were inferred from the DNA. The sample consists of tens of thousands of clones, over 70% of them appearing once. The sequence was obtained from a man aged 45-60 years with active COVID-19. Sequenced material: peripheral blood.

In DNA, the CDR3 is TGCGCCAGCAGCAATGCGGGACTAGATATAGAGACCCAGTACTTC. This codes for CASSNAGLDIETQYF. This chain links TRBV5-1 with TRBJ2-5; 8 positions agree with TRBD2. Trimming took 4 bases from V and 4 from J; bases not matched to a gene: 9. CDR1 and CDR2 from the germline V gene are SGHRS and YFSETQ. The CDR3 contains 15 residues.